This T cell receptor (beta chain) was obtained from a study of T cells expressing NK-cell markers (dated by TCRdb to 2020 to 2022). Describing the broader study: TCR beta-chain repertoires were profiled in sorted CD3+CD56+NKG2C+, CD3+CD56+NKG2C- and CD3+CD56-NKG2C+ T-cell subsets from roughly eight donors. Seven of the eight sequenced donors were HCMV-seropositive and one was HCMV-seronegative. The study sequenced eight donors, all healthy volunteers chosen at random: three men and five women. Sequencing of the libraries produced 2 x 150 bp reads on Illumina HiSeq 2000/2500, MiSeq or NextSeq. The paper's findings and limits, for the study overall: In six donors, the dominant CD3+CD56+NKG2C+ clonotypes ranked among the top 10 CD8+ clonotypes, making up about 1.0-7.5% of CD8+ T cells. Those dominant clonotypes were again the most abundant among CD3+CD56-NKG2C+ cells in a handful of donors, at roughly 28.3-65%. Whether the expanded NKG2C-expressing T cell clones were specific for HCMV antigens remained unclear.

A commercial ELISA kit detecting HCMV-specific IgG in serum was used to determine HCMV serostatus. Ficoll density gradient centrifugation was used to isolate peripheral blood mononuclear cells from blood. As regards this clonotype: There is no known antigen for this receptor.

Sequences MNHNS (CDR1) and SASEGT (CDR2) are obtained from the germline V gene. The CDR3 has 15 amino acids, counting the end cysteine and phenylalanine. The entry carries no DNA sequence. The instrument was an Illumina HiSeq 2000. TCR beta cDNA libraries were made by 5'RACE template switching that added a universal primer site and unique molecular identifiers. Synthesis of cDNA was primed from the TCR beta constant segment and was followed by two consecutive PCR amplification steps. Per the original workflow: Reads were demultiplexed and grouped by UMI with MIGEC, and clonotypes were assembled and quantified with MiTCR. To remove erroneous sequences, TCR cDNA sequences were retained only when supported by two or more reads. The tcR package was used for downstream repertoire analysis, and clonotypes were matched between fractions using CDR3 nucleotide sequence together with V segment. VDJmatch was used to annotate antigen specificity against VDJdb, with one amino acid substitution in CDR3 permitted. TCRdb reprocessed the public reads and reports one entry per CDR3 protein sequence, without DNA. TCRdb's processing, not the authors', yielded these V and J calls. The table held for this sample gives some 150,000 distinct CDR3 sequences. 10% to 15% of the sample is held by the ten biggest clonotypes.

This chain joins TRBV6-1 to TRBJ2-3; checking the TCRdb D call of TRBD2 is not possible without DNA. Sequencing was carried out using blood T cells: a sorted CD56 or NKG2C T cell subset, CD4+ or CD8+ T cells, or bulk PBMC T cells (not recorded which). The receptor was derived from a man between 18 and 29 years old in good health. Donor details come from another sample of the same person, matched by shared clones. CDR3 loop: CASAPTSVGTDTQYF.